This T cell receptor beta chain is from a study of CD8 T cells in Susac syndrome. Sequencing of TCR beta, carried out with a high-throughput approach, was applied to CD8+ and CD4+ T cells from the blood. Reverse transcription used about 0.45 to 1 ug RNA and random hexamers. The authors amplified TCR beta CDR3 across 54 Vbeta and 13 Jbeta using immunoSEQ multiplex PCR. TCRdb re-called the immunoSEQ multiplex PCR reads through MiXCR, storing one row per CDR3 protein. The table lists roughly 200,000 distinct CDR3 sequences, just under 95% of them singletons. Germline lookup yields CDR1 SQVTM and CDR2 ANQGSEA. This CDR3 comprises 14 residues. The junction had 7 bases not matched to a gene; V was cut back by 4 bases and J by 4 bases.

The TCR sequence derives from a human donor in good health. Sequencing was done on a sample of CD4+ T cells from PBMCs. The genes are TRBV29-1 and TRBJ1-5; 7 bases fit TRBD1. Here the CDR3 DNA reads TGCAGCGTTGCCACAGGGGTTAGAAATCAGCCCCAGCATTTT. Translation: CSVATGVRNQPQHF. Drawing the rest from reference TRBV29-1 and TRBJ1-5, the complete variable domain is SAVISQKPSRDICQRGTSLTIQCQVDSQVTMMFWYRQQPGQSLTLIATANQGSEATYESGFVIDKFPISRPNLTFSTLTVSNMSPEDSSIYLCSVATGVRNQPQHFGDGTRLSIL.